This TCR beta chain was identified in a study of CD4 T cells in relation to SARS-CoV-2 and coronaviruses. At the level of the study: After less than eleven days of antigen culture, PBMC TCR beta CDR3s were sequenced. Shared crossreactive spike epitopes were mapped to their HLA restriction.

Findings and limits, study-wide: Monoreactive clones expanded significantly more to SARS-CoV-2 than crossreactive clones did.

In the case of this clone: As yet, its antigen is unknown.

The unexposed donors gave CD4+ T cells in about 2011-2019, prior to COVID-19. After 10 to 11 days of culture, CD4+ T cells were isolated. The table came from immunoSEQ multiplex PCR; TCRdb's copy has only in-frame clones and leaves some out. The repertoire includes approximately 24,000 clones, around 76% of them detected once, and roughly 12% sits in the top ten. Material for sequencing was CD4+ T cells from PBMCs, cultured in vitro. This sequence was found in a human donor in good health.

The CDR3 reads CASSEPGGQGINGYTF. DNA for the CDR3: TGTGCCAGCAGTGAACCAGGGGGCCAGGGGATAAATGGCTACACCTTC. The rearrangement links TRBV6-1 to TRBJ1-2; 8 bases agree with TRBD1. V trimming: 2 bases; J trimming: 6 bases; junction bases outside the gene matches: 11. This CDR3 has 16 residues. Germline CDR1 and CDR2: MNHNS and SASEGT.